This TCR beta chain is from a study of OX40 agonist ivuxolimab in advanced cancers. Looking at the study overall: Ivuxolimab, which targeted the costimulatory receptor OX40 (CD134), was an agonistic, fully human IgG2 monoclonal antibody. Intravenous ivuxolimab was administered to patients every 2 weeks at six dose levels: 0.01, 0.1, 0.3, 1.5, 3 and 10 mg/kg. Among the 50 to 55 dose-escalation patients, approximately 20 had hepatocellular carcinoma, 15 melanoma, 9 renal cell carcinoma and 9 head and neck cancer. A male proportion of roughly 80% and a mean age of 60 years, ranging from 23 to 79, were recorded for the dose-escalation cohort. Prior anti-PD-1, anti-PD-L1 or anti-CTLA-4 therapy was permitted, and checkpoint inhibitors had been received by approximately 39% of dose-escalation patients. Partial responses occurred in three dose-escalation patients: two with cutaneous melanoma and one with hepatocellular carcinoma. Peripheral TCRbeta sequencing was intended to test whether TCR sequence diversity was altered and clonal T-cell expansion was caused by ivuxolimab. The paper reports the monotherapy dose-escalation portion (N of about 47 patients) of the phase I ivuxolimab trial.

Genomic DNA was extracted from sorted cells for sequencing of the TCRbeta CDR3 region. The immunoSEQ Assay was used to sequence the TCRbeta CDR3 regions. TCRdb provides this immuneACCESS table in a form limited to in-frame rearrangements. Some clones are lacking; in checked studies, under half of them reflect an unresolved V gene, and why the rest are absent is not known. For this sample there are approximately 74,000 clones; around 80% appear just once. The ten largest clones represent 2% to 2.5% of the sample. This clone has just one count. This receptor's antigen is unknown. Base qualities are not provided; no much larger clone lies one nucleotide away. A distance of 3 bases separates the germline ends of V and J, which lose 4 bases and 2 bases respectively. CDR1 and CDR2, per the germline V gene, are MDHEN and SYDVKM. Taken from cysteine to phenylalanine, the CDR3 has 11 residues. The only DNA kept is the CDR3, 33 bases in frame from the first base.

The paper's findings and limits, for the study overall: After ivuxolimab, more expanded clones were found on average in CD8+ T cells than in CD4+ T cells. In the 0.1-3.0 mg/kg groups, partial responders were among the patients with the lowest normalized peripheral clonal expansion, particularly in CD8+ T cells. Which antigens the clonally expanded peripheral T cells were specific for was not determined. Low levels of normalized T-cell clonal expansion were also seen in some patients who did not respond. Clonal expansion of both CD4+ and CD8+ blood T cells was observed from baseline to week 6 at doses 0.1 to 3.0 mg/kg.

The trial excluded patients who had a history of autoimmune disease or who were on systemic immunosuppression. Peripheral blood for TCR sequencing was drawn from every dose cohort at baseline, at cycle 4 day 1 and at cycle 7 day 1. Samples were obtained from an open-label, multicenter, first-in-human phase I dose-escalation trial of ivuxolimab. Adults with locally advanced or metastatic melanoma, renal cell carcinoma, hepatocellular carcinoma or head and neck squamous cell carcinoma were enrolled in the trial. Before TCR sequencing, CD4+ T cells and CD8+ T cells from peripheral blood were sorted into separate populations.

The material sequenced was CD4+ or CD8+ T cells sorted from blood, taken in a trial of the OX40 agonist ivuxolimab. In this chain, TRBV28 is recombined with TRBJ2-7; the D gene is not confidently resolved. The source is an adult with an advanced solid tumor such as melanoma, head and neck, liver or kidney cancer. The DNA sequence is given as TGTGCCAGCAGTTCAACCTACGAGCAGTACTTC. The encoded protein is CASSSTYEQYF.